These 10 T cell receptor beta chains were all obtained from the same sample, sequenced in a study of T cells after yellow fever vaccination. TCRdb used MiXCR to reprocess the 5' RACE reads, holding one entry per CDR3 protein. The data show 250,000 or so distinct CDR3 sequences, more than 3.5% seen once. The sample here was PBMCs, taken 15 days after the yellow fever booster vaccination. The receptors here all came from a man between 18 and 35 years old who received the YFV17D yellow fever vaccine.

The V gene is TRBV28, the J gene TRBJ2-7; the D gene is possibly TRBD1 (5 bases). V shed 3 bases and J shed 5 bases, with 11 bases lying between them. CDR1 and CDR2 from the germline V gene are MDHEN and SYDVKM. CDR3 length equals 13 residues. In DNA form, the CDR3 reads TGTGCCAGCAGTTTTCAAGGGGTCGACGAGCAGTACGTC. Protein: CASSFQGVDEQYV.

This clonotype was picked up many times. The chain uses TRBV7-2 and TRBJ2-6; D unresolved. Per germline, CDR1 SGHTA and CDR2 FQGNSA. Trimming shortened V by 6 bases and J by 4 bases, and 10 bases separated the two germline ends. The CDR3 spans 14 residues. CDR3 loop: CASSGYSGANVLTF. CDR3 nucleotides: TGTGCCAGCAGTGGTTATTCCGGGGCCAACGTCCTGACTTTC. The complete variable domain, with remaining parts taken from reference TRBV7-2 and TRBJ2-6, reads GAGVSQSPSNKVTEKGKDVELRCDPISGHTALYWYRQSLGQGLEFLIYFQGNSAPDKSGLPSDRFSAERTGGSVSTLTIQRTQQEDSAVYLCASSGYSGANVLTFGAGSRLTVL.

This clonotype was seen many times. The chain links TRBV29-1 to TRBJ1-1; TRBD1 is a possible D gene (5 bases). The V gene lost 8 bases and the J gene lost 1 base, with 11 bases spanning the gap. Germline CDR1 reads SQVTM; CDR2 reads ANQGSEA. The CDR3 sequence is 12 residues long. The CDR3: CSIQVTNTEAFF. The CDR3 bases are TGCAGCATACAGGTAACGAACACTGAAGCTTTCTTT.

This clonotype was seen repeatedly, ten times or more. The CDR3 nucleotides are TGTGCCAGCAACCCCCCCGGGGGGACCTACGAGCAGTACTTC. This translates into CASNPPGGTYEQYF. The rearrangement uses TRBV28 and TRBJ2-7, with TRBD2 matching 7 bases. The CDR3 sequence is 14 residues long. The germline CDR1 and CDR2 sequences are MDHEN and SYDVKM. J gave up 2 bases and V 7 bases, and 8 bases lay outside the gene matches.

This clonotype was seen many times. The chain links TRBV7-2 to TRBJ1-1; D gene uncertain. V lost 5 bases, J lost 5 bases, and 18 bases lay in between. The length of the CDR3 is 15 residues. Germline V lookup: CDR1 SGHTA, CDR2 FQGNSA. The CDR3 sequence: CASSLSASMRTEAFF. In nucleotides, the CDR3 is TGTGCCAGCAGCCTCTCGGCGAGCATGAGGACTGAAGCTTTCTTT.

Only one count was recorded for this clonotype. The chain carries TRBV18 and TRBJ2-1; 12 bases are a match to TRBD2. CDR1 and CDR2 from the germline V gene are KGHSH and LQKENI. V dropped 6 bases and J dropped 7; count of bases not matched to a gene: 13. The CDR3 runs 17 residues. The CDR3 spells CASSHRWTSGAANEQFF. CDR3 nucleotides: TGTGCCAGCTCGCACCGTTGGACTAGCGGGGCAGCAAATGAGCAGTTCTTC. The variable domain in full, with the rest retrieved from reference TRBV18 and TRBJ2-1, is NAGVMQNPRHLVRRRGQEARLRCSPMKGHSHVYWYRQLPEEGLKFMVYLQKENIIDESGMPKERFSAEFPKEGPSILRIQQVVRGDSAAYFCASSHRWTSGAANEQFFGPGTRLTVL.

The rearrangement links TRBV30 to TRBJ2-4; D gene uncertain. Between the trimmed V and J ends, which lost 5 bases and 6 bases, there was a span of 23 bases. In germline, CDR1 is GTSNPN, CDR2 SVGIG (reference sequence). The CDR3 extends over 16 amino acids. This chain's CDR3 is CAWESLSGMSGNIQYF. DNA of the CDR3: TGTGCCTGGGAGAGCCTCTCGGGCATGTCCGGAAACATTCAGTACTTC.

This clonotype was found many times. The chain employs TRBV25-1 and TRBJ2-7; 7 bases match TRBD1. Germline CDR1 is MGHDK and CDR2 is SYGVNS. V gave up 0 bases and J gave up 2 bases; unmatched junction bases: 1. The length of the CDR3 is 14 residues. CDR3 bases: TGTGCCAGCAGTGAATATGGGACAGCCTACGAGCAGTACTTC. Its protein product is CASSEYGTAYEQYF.

This clonotype showed up many times. The genes are TRBV12-3 or TRBV12-4 and TRBJ2-2, with unresolved D. This CDR3 region has 13 residues. Trimming pared 2 bases from V and 6 bases from J, leaving 7 bases between. In DNA, the CDR3 is TGTGCCAGCAGTTTACGAGTCGCCGGGGAGCTGTTTTTT. Encoded protein: CASSLRVAGELFF.

This clonotype was found many times. The chain couples TRBV4-3 to TRBJ2-2; unclear D gene. The CDR3 spans 16 residues. CDR1 and CDR2 (germline): LGHNA, YSLEER. The V gene lost 2 bases and the J gene lost 4 bases, with 14 bases spanning the gap. CDR3 sequence: CASSQPLPRITGELFF. The DNA of the CDR3 is TGCGCCAGCAGCCAACCACTGCCCCGGATCACCGGGGAGCTGTTTTTT.